The 4 T cell receptor beta chains given below trace back to one sample, sequenced in a study of blood T cell repertoires in COVID-19. TCRdb keeps only in-frame clones here, not all; method: immunoSEQ multiplex PCR. There are tens of thousands of clones in the sample; more than 75% occur only once, and more than 0.95% lies in the top ten. Specimen: peripheral blood. Source of these receptors: a human donor in a cohort sampled during active COVID-19.

V gene TRBV5-6 combines with J gene TRBJ2-7; 10 bases are a match to TRBD1. Germline V gene data show CDR1 as SGHDT and CDR2 as YYEEEE. Germline trimming cut 5 bases from V and 3 bases from J; bases unmatched to any gene: 8. The CDR3 extends over 15 amino acids. CDR3 amino acids: CASSYSGTGVYEQYF. CDR3 nucleotides: TGTGCCAGCAGTTATTCCGGGACAGGGGTCTACGAGCAGTACTTC.

The chain links TRBV24-1 to TRBJ1-4; a possible D gene is TRBD1 (6 bases). This CDR3 spans 14 amino acids. V dropped 3 bases and J dropped 10 bases, with 14 bases sitting between them. The germline V gene has CDR1 KGHDR and CDR2 SFDVKD. The CDR3 nucleotides are TGTGCCACCAGTGATGGGGGGGGGCATGGAAAACTGTTTTTT. Residues: CATSDGGGHGKLFF.

This clone has a handful of counts. The rearrangement links TRBV15 to TRBJ1-2; no clear D gene. The CDR3 is 14 residues long. V was shortened by 5 bases and J by 2 bases, with 12 bases between the two germline ends. The germline V gene has CDR1 LNHNV and CDR2 YYDKDF (reference sequence). The CDR3 nucleotides are TGTGCCACCAGCGAGTCGGCGGCGAACTATGGCTACACCTTC. It codes for CATSESAANYGYTF.

This sequence joins TRBV3-1 (or the pseudogene TRBV3-2) and TRBJ1-2; 8 nucleotides match TRBD1. The CDR3 is made up of 15 amino acids. Germline loops: CDR1 LGHDT, CDR2 YNNKEL (reference sequence). With V trimmed by 1 base and J by 7 bases, 8 bases remained unmatched. The CDR3 region has the DNA TGTGCCAGCAGCCAAGGTCTGGACAGGGTCGGTGGCTACACCTTC. The encoded protein is CASSQGLDRVGGYTF.